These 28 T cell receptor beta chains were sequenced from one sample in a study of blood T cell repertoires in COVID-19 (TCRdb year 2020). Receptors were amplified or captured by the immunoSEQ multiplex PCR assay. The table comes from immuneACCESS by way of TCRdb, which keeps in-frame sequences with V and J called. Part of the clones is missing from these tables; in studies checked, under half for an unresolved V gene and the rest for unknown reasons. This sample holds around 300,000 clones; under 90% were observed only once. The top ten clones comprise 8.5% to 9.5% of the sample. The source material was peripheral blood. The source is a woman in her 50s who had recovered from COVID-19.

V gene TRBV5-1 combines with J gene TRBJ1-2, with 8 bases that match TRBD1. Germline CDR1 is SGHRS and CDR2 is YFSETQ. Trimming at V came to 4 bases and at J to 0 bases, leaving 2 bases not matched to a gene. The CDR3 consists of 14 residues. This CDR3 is CASSGQGSNYGYTF. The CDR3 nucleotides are TGCGCCAGCAGCGGACAGGGCTCTAACTATGGCTACACCTTC.

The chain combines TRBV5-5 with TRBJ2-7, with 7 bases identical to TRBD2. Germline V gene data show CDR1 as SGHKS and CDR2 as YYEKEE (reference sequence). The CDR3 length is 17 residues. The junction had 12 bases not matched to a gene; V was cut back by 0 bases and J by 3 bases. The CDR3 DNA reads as TGTGCCAGCAGCTTGGAATCGCCGGCTAGCGGAATCTACGAGCAGTACTTC. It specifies CASSLESPASGIYEQYF.

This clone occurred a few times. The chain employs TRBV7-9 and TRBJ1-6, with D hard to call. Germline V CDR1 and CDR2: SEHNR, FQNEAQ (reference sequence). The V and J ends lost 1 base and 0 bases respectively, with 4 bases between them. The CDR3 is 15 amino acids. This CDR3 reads CASSLGSSYNSPLHF. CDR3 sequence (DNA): TGTGCCAGCAGCTTAGGGAGCTCCTATAATTCACCCCTCCACTTT. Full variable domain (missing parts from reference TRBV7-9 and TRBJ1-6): DTGVSQNPRHKITKRGQNVTFRCDPISEHNRLYWYRQTLGQGPEFLTYFQNEAQLEKSRLLSDRFSAERPKGSFSTLEIQRTEQGDSAMYLCASSLGSSYNSPLHFGNGTRLTVT.

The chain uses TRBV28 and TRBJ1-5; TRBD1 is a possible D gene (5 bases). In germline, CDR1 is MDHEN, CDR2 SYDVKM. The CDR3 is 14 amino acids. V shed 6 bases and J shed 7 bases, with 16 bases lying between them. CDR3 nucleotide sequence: TGTGCCAGCAGCCCGCCTAGGGGTTGGCAGCCCCAGCATTTT. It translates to CASSPPRGWQPQHF.

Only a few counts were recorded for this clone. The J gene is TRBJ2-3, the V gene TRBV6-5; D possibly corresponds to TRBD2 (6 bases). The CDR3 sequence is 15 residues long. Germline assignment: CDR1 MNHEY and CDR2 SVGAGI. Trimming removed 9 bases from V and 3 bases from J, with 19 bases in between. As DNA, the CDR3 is TGTGCCAGAGTGGTCCTGCGGGGCGGAACAGATACGCAGTATTTT. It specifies CARVVLRGGTDTQYF.

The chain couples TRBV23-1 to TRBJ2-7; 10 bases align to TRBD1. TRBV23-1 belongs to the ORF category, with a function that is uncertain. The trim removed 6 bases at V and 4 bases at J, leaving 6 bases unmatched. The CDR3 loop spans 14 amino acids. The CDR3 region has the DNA TGCGCCAGCAGACACCGGGACAGGGGTTACGAGCAGTACTTC. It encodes CASRHRDRGYEQYF.

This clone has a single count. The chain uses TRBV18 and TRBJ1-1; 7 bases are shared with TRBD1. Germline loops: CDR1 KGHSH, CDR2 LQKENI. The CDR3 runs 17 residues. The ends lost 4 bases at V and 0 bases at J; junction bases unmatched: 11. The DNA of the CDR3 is TGTGCCAGCTCACGTGACAGGGACCTTATTATGAACACTGAAGCTTTCTTT. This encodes CASSRDRDLIMNTEAFF. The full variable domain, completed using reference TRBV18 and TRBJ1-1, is NAGVMQNPRHLVRRRGQEARLRCSPMKGHSHVYWYRQLPEEGLKFMVYLQKENIIDESGMPKERFSAEFPKEGPSILRIQQVVRGDSAAYFCASSRDRDLIMNTEAFFGQGTRLTVV.

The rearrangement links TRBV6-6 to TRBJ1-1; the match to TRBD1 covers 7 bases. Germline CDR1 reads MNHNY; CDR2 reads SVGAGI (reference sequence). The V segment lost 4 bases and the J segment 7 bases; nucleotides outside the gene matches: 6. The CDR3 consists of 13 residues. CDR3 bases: TGTGCCAGCAGTTCCCGGGACAGCCTTGAAGCTTTCTTT. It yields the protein CASSSRDSLEAFF.

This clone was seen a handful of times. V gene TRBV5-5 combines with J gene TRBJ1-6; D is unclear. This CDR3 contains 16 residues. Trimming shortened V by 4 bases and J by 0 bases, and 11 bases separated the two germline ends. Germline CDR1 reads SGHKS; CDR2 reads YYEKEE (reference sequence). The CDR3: CASSLDSSSYNSPLHF. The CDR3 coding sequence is TGTGCCAGCAGCCTGGACTCGAGCTCCTATAATTCACCCCTCCACTTT.

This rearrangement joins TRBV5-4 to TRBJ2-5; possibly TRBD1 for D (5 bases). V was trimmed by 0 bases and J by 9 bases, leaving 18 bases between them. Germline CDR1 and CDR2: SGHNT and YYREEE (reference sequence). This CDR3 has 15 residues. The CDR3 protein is CASSLELDRSWAQYF. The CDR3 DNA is TGTGCCAGCAGCTTGGAGCTAGACAGAAGTTGGGCCCAGTACTTC.

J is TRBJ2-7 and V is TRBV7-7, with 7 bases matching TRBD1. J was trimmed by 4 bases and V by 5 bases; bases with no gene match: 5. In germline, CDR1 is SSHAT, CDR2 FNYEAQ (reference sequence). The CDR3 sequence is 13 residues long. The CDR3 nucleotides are TGTGCCAGCAGCCTCCAGGGGGATTACGAGCAGTACTTC. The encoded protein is CASSLQGDYEQYF.

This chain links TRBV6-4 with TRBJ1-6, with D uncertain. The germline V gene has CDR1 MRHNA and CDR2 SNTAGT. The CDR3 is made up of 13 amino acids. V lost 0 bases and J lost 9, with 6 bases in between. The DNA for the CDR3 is TGTGCCAGCAGTGACTCCGAGGGTTCACCCCTCCACTTT. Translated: CASSDSEGSPLHF.

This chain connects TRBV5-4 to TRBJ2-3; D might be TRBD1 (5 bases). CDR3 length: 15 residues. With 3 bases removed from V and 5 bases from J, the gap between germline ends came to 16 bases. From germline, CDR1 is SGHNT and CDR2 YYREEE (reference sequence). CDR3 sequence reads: CASSSPYLGEDTQYF. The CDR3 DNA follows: TGTGCCAGCAGCTCCCCCTATCTAGGGGAAGATACGCAGTATTTT.

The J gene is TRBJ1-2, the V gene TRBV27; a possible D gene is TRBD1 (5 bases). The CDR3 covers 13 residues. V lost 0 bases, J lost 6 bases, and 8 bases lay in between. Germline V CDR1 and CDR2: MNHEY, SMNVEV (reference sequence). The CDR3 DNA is TGTGCCAGCAGTTTATCAGGGGCAGATGGCTACACCTTC. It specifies CASSLSGADGYTF.

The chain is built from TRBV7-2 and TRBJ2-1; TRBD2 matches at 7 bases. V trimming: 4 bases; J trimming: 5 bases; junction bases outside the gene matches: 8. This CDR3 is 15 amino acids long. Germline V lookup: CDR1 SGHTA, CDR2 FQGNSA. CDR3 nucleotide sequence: TGTGCCAGCAGCTCCCCAGGACTAGGACACAATGAGCAGTTCTTC. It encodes CASSSPGLGHNEQFF.

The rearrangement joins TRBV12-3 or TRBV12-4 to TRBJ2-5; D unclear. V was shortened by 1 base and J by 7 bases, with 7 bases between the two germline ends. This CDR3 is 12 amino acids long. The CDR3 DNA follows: TGTGCCAGCAGTTTAGATGTGAGGACCCAGTACTTC. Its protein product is CASSLDVRTQYF.

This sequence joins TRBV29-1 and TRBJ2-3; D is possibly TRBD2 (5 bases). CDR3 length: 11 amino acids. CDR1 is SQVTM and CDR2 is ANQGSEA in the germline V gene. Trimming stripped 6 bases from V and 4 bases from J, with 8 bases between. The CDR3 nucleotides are TGCAGCGTGTTTAGCGCAGATACGCAGTATTTT. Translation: CSVFSADTQYF.

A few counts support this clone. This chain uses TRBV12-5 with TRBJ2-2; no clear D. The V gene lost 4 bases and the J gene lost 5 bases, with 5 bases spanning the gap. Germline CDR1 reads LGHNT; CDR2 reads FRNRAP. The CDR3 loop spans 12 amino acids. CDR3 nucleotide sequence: TGTGCTAGTGGTTCTATGACCGGGGAGCTGTTTTTT. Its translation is CASGSMTGELFF.

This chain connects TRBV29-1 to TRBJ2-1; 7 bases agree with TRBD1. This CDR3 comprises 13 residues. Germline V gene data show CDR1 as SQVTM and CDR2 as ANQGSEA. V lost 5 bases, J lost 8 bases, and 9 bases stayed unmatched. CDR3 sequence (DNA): TGCAGCGTTCAGACAGGGTCGGATCATGAGCAGTTCTTC. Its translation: CSVQTGSDHEQFF.

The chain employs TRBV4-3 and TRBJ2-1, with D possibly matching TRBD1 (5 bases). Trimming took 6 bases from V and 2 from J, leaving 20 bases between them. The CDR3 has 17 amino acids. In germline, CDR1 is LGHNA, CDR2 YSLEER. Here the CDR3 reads CASSSSPGPGPYNEQFF. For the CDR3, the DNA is TGCGCCAGCAGTTCAAGCCCAGGGCCTGGCCCCTACAATGAGCAGTTCTTC.

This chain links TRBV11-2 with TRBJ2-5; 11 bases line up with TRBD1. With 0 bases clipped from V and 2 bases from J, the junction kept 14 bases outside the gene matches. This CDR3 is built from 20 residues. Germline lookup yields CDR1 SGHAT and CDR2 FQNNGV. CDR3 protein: CASSLEGPGTGGPLQETQYF. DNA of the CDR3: TGTGCCAGCAGCTTAGAAGGGCCGGGGACAGGGGGTCCCCTACAAGAGACCCAGTACTTC.

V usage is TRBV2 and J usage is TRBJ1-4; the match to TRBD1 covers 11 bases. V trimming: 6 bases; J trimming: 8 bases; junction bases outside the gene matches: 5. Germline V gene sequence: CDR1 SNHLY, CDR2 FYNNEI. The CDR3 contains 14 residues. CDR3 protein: CASRAGTGGEKLFF. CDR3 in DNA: TGTGCCAGCAGGGCAGGGACAGGGGGGGAAAAACTGTTTTTT.

The CDR3 sequence is CASNQGGGGSPLHF. The CDR3 region has the DNA TGTGCCAGCAACCAAGGGGGGGGTGGCTCACCCCTCCACTTT. This chain connects TRBV27 to TRBJ1-6; D is possibly TRBD1 (6 bases). Germline CDR1 and CDR2: MNHEY and SMNVEV (reference sequence). Between the trimmed V and J ends, which lost 7 bases and 10 bases, there was a span of 17 bases. The CDR3 covers 14 residues.

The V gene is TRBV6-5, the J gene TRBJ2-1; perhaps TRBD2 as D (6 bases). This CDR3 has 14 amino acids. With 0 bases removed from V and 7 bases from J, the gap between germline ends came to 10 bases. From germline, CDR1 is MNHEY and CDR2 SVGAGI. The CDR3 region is CASSYSRSGNEQFF. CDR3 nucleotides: TGTGCCAGCAGTTACTCGAGGAGCGGGAATGAGCAGTTCTTC.

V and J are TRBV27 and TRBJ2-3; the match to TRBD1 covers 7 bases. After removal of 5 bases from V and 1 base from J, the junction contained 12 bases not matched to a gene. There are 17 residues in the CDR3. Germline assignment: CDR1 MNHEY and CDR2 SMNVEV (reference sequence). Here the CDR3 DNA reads TGTGCCAGCAGTAGACAGGGCCGCTCTGTCGGCACAGATACGCAGTATTTT. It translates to CASSRQGRSVGTDTQYF.

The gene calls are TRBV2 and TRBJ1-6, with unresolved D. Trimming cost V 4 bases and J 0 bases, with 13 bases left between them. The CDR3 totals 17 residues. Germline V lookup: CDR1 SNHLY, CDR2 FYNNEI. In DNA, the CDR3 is TGTGCCAGCAGTGTTGACGCTAGGAGCTCCTATAATTCACCCCTCCACTTT. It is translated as CASSVDARSSYNSPLHF.

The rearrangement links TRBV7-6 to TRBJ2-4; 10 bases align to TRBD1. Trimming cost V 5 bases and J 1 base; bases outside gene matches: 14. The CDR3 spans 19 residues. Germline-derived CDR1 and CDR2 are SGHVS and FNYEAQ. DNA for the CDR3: TGTGCCAGCAGCCTGACAGCCGGGACAGGGGTCGGGGCCAAAAACATTCAGTACTTC. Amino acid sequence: CASSLTAGTGVGAKNIQYF.

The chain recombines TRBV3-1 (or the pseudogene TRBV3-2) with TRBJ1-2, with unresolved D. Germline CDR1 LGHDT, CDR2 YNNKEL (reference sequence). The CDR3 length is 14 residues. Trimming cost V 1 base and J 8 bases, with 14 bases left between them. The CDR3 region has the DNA TGTGCCAGCAGCCAAGGACCCCCTGAGAGGGGCTACACCTTC. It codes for CASSQGPPERGYTF.